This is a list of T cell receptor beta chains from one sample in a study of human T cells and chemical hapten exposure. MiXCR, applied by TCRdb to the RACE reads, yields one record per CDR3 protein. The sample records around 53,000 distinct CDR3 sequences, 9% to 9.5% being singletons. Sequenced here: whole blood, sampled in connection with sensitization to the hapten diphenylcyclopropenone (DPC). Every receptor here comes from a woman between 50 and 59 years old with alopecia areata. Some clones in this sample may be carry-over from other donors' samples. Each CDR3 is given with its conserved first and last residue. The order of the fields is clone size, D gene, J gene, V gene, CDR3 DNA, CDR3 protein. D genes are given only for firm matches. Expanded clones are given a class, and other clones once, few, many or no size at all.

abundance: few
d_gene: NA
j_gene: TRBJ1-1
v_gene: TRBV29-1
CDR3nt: TGCAGCGTTGAAAACGCGAACACTGAAGCTTTCTTT
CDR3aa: CSVENANTEAFF

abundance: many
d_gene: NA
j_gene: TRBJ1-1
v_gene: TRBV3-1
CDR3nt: TGTGCCAGCAGCCAAGACCTCTTGTCGGGACAAACAGCTGCCGATAGGACTGAAGCTTTCTTT
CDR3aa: CASSQDLLSGQTAADRTEAFF

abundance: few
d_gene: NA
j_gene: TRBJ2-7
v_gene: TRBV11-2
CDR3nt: TGTGCCAGCAGTCCCCGGACGGTACGAGCTCACGAGCAGTACTTC
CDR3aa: CASSPRTVRAHEQYF

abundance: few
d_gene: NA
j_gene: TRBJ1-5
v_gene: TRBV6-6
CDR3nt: TGTGCCAGCAGTTACGAGCGGCAGGCCCAACTAAATCAGCCCCAGCATTTT
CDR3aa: CASSYERQAQLNQPQHF

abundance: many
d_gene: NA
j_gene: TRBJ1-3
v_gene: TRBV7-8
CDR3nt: TGTGCCAGCAGCTTAGGTGGATGGGGCGGAAACACCATATATTTT
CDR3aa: CASSLGGWGGNTIYF

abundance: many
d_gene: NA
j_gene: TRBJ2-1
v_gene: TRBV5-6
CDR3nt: TGTGCCAGCAGCTTGGAGCGTAGCGTTGAGCAGTTCTTC
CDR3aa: CASSLERSVEQFF

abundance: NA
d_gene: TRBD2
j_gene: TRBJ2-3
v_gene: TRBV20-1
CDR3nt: TGCAGTGCTCGCAGGAGGGGCGGGGGGACCCCGTGGGTGGGCACAGATACGCAGTATTTT
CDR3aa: CSARRRGGGTPWVGTDTQYF

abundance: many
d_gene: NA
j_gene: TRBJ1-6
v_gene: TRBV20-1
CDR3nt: TGCAGTGCTAGTGCGGTTCGGGGGAATAATTCACCCCTCCACTTT
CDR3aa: CSASAVRGNNSPLHF

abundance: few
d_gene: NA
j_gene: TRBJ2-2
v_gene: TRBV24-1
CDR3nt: TGTGCCACCAGTGATTTTCCCGGGAGCGGGACCGGGGAGCTGTTTTTT
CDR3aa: CATSDFPGSGTGELFF

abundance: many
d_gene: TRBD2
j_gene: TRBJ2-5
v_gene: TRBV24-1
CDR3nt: TGTGCCACCAGTCACCCCTCAGCGGGGCAAGAGACCCAGTACTTC
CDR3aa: CATSHPSAGQETQYF

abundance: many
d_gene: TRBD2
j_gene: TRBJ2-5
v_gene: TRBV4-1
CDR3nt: TGCGCCAGCAGCCAATTGACTAGCGGCCAAGAGACCCAGTACTTC
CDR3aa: CASSQLTSGQETQYF

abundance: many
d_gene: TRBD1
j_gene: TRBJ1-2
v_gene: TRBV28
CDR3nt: TGTGCCAGCAGTTCCCCGGGACAGCTCATTAATGGCTACACCTTC
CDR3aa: CASSSPGQLINGYTF

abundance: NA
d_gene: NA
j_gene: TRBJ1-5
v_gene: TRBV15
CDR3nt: TGTGCCACCAGCAGGAGTATGAGCAATCAGCCCCAGCATTTT
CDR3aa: CATSRSMSNQPQHF

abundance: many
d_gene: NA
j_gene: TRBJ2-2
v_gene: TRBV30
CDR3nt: TGTGCCTGGAGTGCCAGGGTCGACACCGGGGAGCTGTTTTTT
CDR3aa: CAWSARVDTGELFF

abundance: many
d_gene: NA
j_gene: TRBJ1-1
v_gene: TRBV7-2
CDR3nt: TGTGCCAGCAGCTCGAGAGCGGTTACGGGCACTGAAGCTTTCTTT
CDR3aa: CASSSRAVTGTEAFF

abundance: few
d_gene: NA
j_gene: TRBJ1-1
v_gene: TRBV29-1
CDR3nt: TGCAGCGTTGTTAGTCACACTGAAGCTTTCTTT
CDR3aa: CSVVSHTEAFF

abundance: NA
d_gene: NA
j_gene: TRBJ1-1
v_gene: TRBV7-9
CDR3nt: TGTGCCAGCAGCTTAGGCAGGGGAGCTTTCTTT
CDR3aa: CASSLGRGAFF

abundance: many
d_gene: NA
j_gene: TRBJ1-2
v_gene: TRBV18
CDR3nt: TGTGCCAGCTCATCCGGACGGGCGGATGGCTACACCTTC
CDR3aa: CASSSGRADGYTF

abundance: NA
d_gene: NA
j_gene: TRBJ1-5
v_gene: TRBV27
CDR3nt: TGTGCCAGCAGTTTAATCGGTCAGCCCCAGCATTTT
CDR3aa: CASSLIGQPQHF

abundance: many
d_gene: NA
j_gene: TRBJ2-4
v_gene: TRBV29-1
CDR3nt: TGCAGCGTTACCGGGCCCCCCGGGAACATTCAGTACTTC
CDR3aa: CSVTGPPGNIQYF

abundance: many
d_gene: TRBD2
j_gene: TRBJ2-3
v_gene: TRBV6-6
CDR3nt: TGTGCCAGCAGTTATACGACTAGCGGGAGTGCAGATACGCAGTATTTT
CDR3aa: CASSYTTSGSADTQYF

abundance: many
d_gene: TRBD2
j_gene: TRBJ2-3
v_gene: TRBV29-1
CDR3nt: TGCAGCGTTGGTAGTGGGACTAGCAGTACAGATACGCAGTATTTT
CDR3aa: CSVGSGTSSTDTQYF

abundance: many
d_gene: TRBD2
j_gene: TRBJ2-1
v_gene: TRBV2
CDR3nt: TGTGCCAGCAGCATTAGCGGGGGTGGCTACAATGAGCAGTTCTTC
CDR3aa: CASSISGGGYNEQFF

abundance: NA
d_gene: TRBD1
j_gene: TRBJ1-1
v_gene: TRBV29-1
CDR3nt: TGCAGCGGGACCAGGGGGAATCGGAACACTGAAGCTTTCTTT
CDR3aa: CSGTRGNRNTEAFF

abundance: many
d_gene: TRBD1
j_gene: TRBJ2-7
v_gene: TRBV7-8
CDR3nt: TGTGCCAGCAGCCTTCGGGACAGGCCCTACGAGCAGTACTTC
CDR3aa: CASSLRDRPYEQYF

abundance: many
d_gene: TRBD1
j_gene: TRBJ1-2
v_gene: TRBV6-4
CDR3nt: TGTGCCAGCAGCCTTCGACAGGGCTCTAACTATGGCTACACCTTC
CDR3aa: CASSLRQGSNYGYTF

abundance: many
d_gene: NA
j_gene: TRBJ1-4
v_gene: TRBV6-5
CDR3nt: TGTGCCAGCAGTTACCTAAGGGACCCTGCAACTAATGAAAAACTGTTTTTT
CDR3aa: CASSYLRDPATNEKLFF

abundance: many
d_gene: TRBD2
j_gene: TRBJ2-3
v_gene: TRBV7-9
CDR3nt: TGTGCCAGCAGCGTAACTAGCGGGAGTCCAGATACGCAGTATTTT
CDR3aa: CASSVTSGSPDTQYF

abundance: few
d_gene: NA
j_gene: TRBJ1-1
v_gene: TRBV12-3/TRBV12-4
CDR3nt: TGTGCCAGCAGTTTAGCCAGTAACACTGAAGCTTTCTTT
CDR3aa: CASSLASNTEAFF

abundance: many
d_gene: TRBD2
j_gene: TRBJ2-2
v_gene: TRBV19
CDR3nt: TGTGCCAGTACTAGCGGGAACACCGGGGAGCTGTTTTTT
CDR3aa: CASTSGNTGELFF

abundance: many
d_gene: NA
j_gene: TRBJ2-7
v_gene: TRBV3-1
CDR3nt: TGTGCCAGCAGCCAAAGAGGCACCTCCTACGAGCAGTACTTC
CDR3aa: CASSQRGTSYEQYF

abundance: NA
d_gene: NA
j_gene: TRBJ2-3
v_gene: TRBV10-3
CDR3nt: TGTGCCATCAGAAAAGGTCTTAGCACAGATACGCAGTATTTT
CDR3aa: CAIRKGLSTDTQYF

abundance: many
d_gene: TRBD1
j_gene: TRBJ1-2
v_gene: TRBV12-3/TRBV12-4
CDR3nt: TGTGCCAGCAGTTTTCCGAGGGGACAGGGGGTAGATGGCTACACCTTC
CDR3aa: CASSFPRGQGVDGYTF

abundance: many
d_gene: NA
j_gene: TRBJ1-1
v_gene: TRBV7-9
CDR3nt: TGTGCCAGCAGCCCGGGCCCGAAGGGGACTGAAGCTTTCTTT
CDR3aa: CASSPGPKGTEAFF

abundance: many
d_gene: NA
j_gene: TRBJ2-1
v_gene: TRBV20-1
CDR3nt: TGCAGTGCTAGCATTTTCGCCTCCTACAATGAGCAGTTCTTC
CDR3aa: CSASIFASYNEQFF

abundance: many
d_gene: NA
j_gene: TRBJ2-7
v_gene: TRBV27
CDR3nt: TGTGCCAGCAGTCCCCGATCGAGCCACGAGCAGTACTTC
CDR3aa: CASSPRSSHEQYF

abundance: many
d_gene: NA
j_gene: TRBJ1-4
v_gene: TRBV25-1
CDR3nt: TGTGCCAGCAGTTTTTACAGCCCGGCAACTAATGAAAAACTGTTTTTT
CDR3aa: CASSFYSPATNEKLFF

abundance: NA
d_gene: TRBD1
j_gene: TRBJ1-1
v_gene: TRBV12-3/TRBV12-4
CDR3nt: TGTGCCAGCAGTCTGGGACAGGTTCCGAACGAAGCTTTCTTT
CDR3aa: CASSLGQVPNEAFF

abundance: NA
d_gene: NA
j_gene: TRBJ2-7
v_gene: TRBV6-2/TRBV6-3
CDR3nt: TGTGCCAGCAGTCCCGAGCGGAGAGAGCAGTACTTC
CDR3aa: CASSPERREQYF

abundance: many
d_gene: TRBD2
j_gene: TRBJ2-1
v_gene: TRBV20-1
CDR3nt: TGCAGTGCTAGAGGAAAAGCGGGAGGGTCAGATGAGCAGTTCTTC
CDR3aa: CSARGKAGGSDEQFF

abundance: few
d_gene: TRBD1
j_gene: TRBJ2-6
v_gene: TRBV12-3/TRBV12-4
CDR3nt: TGTGCCAGCAGTCCTCAGACAGGGATTTCTGGGGCCAACGTCCTGACTTTC
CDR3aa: CASSPQTGISGANVLTF

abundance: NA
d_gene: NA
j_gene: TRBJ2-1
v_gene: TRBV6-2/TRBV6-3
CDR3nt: TGTGCCAGCAGTACACTAGAAGAGCAGTTCTTC
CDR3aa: CASSTLEEQFF

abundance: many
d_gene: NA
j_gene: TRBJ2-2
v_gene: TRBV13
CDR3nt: TGTGCCAGCAGCTTAGACAGCGGAAGGGCCGGGGAGCTGTTTTTT
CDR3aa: CASSLDSGRAGELFF

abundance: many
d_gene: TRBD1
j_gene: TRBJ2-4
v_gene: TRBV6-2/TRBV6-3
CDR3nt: TGTGCCAGCAGTTCCGGGACAGGGTCGTTTCAGTACTTC
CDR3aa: CASSSGTGSFQYF

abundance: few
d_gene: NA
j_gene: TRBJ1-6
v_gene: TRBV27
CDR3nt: TGTGCCAGCAGTTTATCGAAGGGTCAAGGACACTATAATTCACCCCTCCACTTT
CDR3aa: CASSLSKGQGHYNSPLHF

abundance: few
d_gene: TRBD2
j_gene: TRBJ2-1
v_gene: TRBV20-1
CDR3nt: TGCAGTGCAACCGGCCTAGCGGGAAAGTTCTTC
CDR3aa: CSATGLAGKFF

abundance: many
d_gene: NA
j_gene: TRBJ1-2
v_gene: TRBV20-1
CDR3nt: TGCAGTGCGACAAGCGCAAACTATGGCTACACCTTC
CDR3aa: CSATSANYGYTF

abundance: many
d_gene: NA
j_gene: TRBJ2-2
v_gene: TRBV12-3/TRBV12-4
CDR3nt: TGTGCCAGCAGTTCTCAGAACACCGGGGAGCTGTTTTTT
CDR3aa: CASSSQNTGELFF

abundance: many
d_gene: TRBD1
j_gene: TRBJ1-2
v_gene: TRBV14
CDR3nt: TGTGCCAGCAGCCAAGATCGAACAGGGGGCGATGGCTACACCTTC
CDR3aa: CASSQDRTGGDGYTF

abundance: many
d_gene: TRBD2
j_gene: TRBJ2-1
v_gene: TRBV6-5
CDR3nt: TGTGCCAGCATTCCTACGGGGATAGCGGGAAGGCAGTTCTTC
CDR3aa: CASIPTGIAGRQFF

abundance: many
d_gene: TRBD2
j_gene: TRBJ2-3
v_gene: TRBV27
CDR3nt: TGTGCCAGCAGTTACCGACTAGCGGGAGGATATACGCAGTATTTT
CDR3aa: CASSYRLAGGYTQYF